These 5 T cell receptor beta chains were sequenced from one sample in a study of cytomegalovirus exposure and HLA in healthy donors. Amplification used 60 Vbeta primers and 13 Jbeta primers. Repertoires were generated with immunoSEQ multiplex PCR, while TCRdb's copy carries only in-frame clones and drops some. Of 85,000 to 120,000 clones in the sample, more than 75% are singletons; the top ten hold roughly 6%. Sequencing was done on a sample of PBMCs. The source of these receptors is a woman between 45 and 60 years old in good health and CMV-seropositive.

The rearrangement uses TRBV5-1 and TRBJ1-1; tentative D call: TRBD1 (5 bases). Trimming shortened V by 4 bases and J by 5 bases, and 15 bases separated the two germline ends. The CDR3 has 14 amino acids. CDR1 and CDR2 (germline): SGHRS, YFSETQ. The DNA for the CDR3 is TGCGCCAGCAGCCAAGGAACGGGGGGAACTGAAGCTTTCTTT. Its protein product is CASSQGTGGTEAFF.

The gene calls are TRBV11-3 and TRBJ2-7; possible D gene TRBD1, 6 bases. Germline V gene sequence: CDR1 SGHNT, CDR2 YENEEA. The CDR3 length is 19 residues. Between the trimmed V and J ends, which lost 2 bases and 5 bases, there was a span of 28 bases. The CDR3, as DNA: TGTGCCAGCAGCTTACCAGGTTGGGGACAAAGGCCGTGCGGAGACGAGCAGTACTTC. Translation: CASSLPGWGQRPCGDEQYF.

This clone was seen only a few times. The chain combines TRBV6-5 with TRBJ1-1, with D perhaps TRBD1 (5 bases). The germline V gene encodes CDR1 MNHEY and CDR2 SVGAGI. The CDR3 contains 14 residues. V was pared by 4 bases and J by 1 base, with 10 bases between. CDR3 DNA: TGTGCCAGCAGTTGGGGGGAAGAGAACACTGAAGCTTTCTTT. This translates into CASSWGEENTEAFF.

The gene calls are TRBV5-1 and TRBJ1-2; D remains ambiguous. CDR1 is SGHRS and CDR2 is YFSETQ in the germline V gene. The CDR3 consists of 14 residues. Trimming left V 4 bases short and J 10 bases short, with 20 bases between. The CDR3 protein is CASSADSARVVYTF. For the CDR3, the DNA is TGCGCCAGCAGCGCGGACTCGGCGCGGGTAGTCTACACCTTC.

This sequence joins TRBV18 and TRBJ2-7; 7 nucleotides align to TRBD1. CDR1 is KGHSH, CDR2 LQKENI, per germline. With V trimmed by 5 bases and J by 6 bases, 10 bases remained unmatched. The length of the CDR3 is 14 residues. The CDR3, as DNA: TGTGCCAGCTCAACGAGGACAGGCCGGTCCGAGCAGTACTTC. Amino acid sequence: CASSTRTGRSEQYF.